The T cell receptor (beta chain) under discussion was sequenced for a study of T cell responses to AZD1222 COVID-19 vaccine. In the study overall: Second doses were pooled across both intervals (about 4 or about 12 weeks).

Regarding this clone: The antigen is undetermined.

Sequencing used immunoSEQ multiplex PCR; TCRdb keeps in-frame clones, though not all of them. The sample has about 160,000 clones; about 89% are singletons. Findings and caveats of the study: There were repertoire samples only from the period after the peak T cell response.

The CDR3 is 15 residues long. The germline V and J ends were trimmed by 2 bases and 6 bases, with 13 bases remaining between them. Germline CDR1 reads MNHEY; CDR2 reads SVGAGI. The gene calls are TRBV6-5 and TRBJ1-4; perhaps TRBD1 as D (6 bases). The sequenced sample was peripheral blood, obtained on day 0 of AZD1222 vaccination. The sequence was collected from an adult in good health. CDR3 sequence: CASSYTLRTDEKLFF. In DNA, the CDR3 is TGTGCCAGCAGTTACACCCTCCGGACAGATGAAAAACTGTTTTTT.